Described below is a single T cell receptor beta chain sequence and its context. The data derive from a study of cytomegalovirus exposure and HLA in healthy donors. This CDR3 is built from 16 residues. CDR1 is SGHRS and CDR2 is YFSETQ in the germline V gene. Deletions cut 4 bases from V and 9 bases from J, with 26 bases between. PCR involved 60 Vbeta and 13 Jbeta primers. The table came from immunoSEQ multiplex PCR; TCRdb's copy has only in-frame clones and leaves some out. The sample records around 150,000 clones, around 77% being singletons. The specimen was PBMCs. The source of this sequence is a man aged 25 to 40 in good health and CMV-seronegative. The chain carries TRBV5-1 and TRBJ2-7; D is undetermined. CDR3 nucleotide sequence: TGCGCCAGCAGCGCGTCCACAGAGATTCTGTACGAAGGGCAGTACTTC. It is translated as CASSASTEILYEGQYF.